What follows are 4 T cell receptor beta chains derived from one specimen sequenced in a study of vaccination effects on CD4 cells after COVID-19. Their antigens are not known. Only in-frame clones appear in the TCRdb table, and some are missing; sequencing was by immunoSEQ multiplex PCR. The repertoire holds about 61,000 clones, about four fifths seen once, with roughly 2.7% in the top ten. ViraFEST expansion of antigen-specific CD4+ T cells with viral peptide pools preceded sequencing. Investigators separated out CD4+ T cells once about eleven days of culture had passed. Sample: CD4+ T cells from PBMCs cultured with HCoV-229E spike peptides, taken before COVID-19 vaccination. These receptors came from a human donor who received a COVID-19 vaccine.

The chain has TRBV6-6 and TRBJ1-5; D is ambiguous. The V gene's germline CDR1 is MNHNY and CDR2 SVGAGI (reference sequence). V was cut by 2 bases and J by 5 bases, with 4 bases left in between. CDR3 size: 12 residues. The CDR3 sequence is CASSYGYQPQHF. CDR3 coding DNA: TGTGCCAGCAGTTACGGGTATCAGCCCCAGCATTTT.

The gene calls are TRBV9 and TRBJ2-6; D is possibly TRBD1 (6 bases). This CDR3 has 18 residues. V was cut by 3 bases and J by 0 bases, with 16 bases left in between. Looked up from germline, CDR1 is SGDLS and CDR2 is YYNGEE. CDR3 sequence (DNA): TGTGCCAGCAGCGCCCGGGTCTGGACAGCCTCTGGGGCCAACGTCCTGACTTTC. Translation gives CASSARVWTASGANVLTF.

This clone was observed a single time. The chain carries TRBV5-5 and TRBJ1-1; 11 bases map to TRBD1. The CDR3 runs 15 residues. V gave up 4 bases and J gave up 5 bases; unmatched junction bases: 7. Germline V CDR1 and CDR2: SGHKS, YYEKEE (reference sequence). This chain's CDR3 is CASSRRTGGATEAFF. The CDR3 DNA follows: TGTGCCAGCAGCAGGAGGACAGGGGGCGCGACTGAAGCTTTCTTT.

This clone showed up just once. The V gene is TRBV5-1, the J gene TRBJ1-4, with TRBD1 matching over 9 bases. The CDR3 runs 17 residues. V was clipped by 3 bases and J by 4 bases; unmatched bases: 10. The germline gives CDR1 SGHRS, CDR2 YFSETQ. The CDR3 bases are TGCGCCAGCAGCTCCCCGGGACAGGGCAGGATTAATGAAAAACTGTTTTTT. Its protein product is CASSSPGQGRINEKLFF. The full variable domain, its missing parts supplied by reference TRBV5-1 and TRBJ1-4, is KAGVTQTPRYLIKTRGQQVTLSCSPISGHRSVSWYQQTPGQGLQFLFEYFSETQRNKGNFPGRFSGRQFSNSRSEMNVSTLELGDSALYLCASSSPGQGRINEKLFFGSGTQLSVL.